This note documents a single T cell receptor (beta chain) sequence. The source of the sample is a study of blood T cell repertoires in COVID-19. Turning to the study itself: The United States, Italy and Spain provided the acute and convalescent COVID-19 samples. T cells, B-cell-depleted T cells, or PBMCs provided the cDNA or gDNA that served as material.

Under the authors' procedure: Quantification of nucleated cells was approximated via reference gene primer amplification. The assay was immunoSEQ multiplex PCR, and TCRdb's table has in-frame clones only and misses some. V, J and clone size are taken as reported in that table, and D and trimming were inferred from the DNA itself. The profile shows roughly 86,000 clones, 90% to 95% of them singletons. In germline, CDR1 is LNHDA, CDR2 SQIVND (reference sequence). CDR3 length: 14 amino acids. V shed 1 base and J 4 bases; nucleotides not matched to a gene: 3. Input material: peripheral blood. The receptor was derived from a woman between 45 and 65 years old in a cohort sampled during active COVID-19. This chain uses TRBV19 with TRBJ2-7, with 8 bases lining up with TRBD1. This CDR3 reads CASSIVQGGYEQYF. The CDR3 DNA follows: TGTGCCAGTAGTATAGTACAGGGGGGATACGAGCAGTACTTC.